This T cell receptor beta chain is drawn from a study of human T cells and chemical hapten exposure. Looking at the study overall: The study lasted around 24 weeks, and patients were dosed weekly with diphenylcyclopropenone on the scalp throughout.

Trimming at V came to 7 bases and at J to 5 bases, leaving 7 bases not matched to a gene. Per the germline V gene, CDR1 is SQVTM and CDR2 is ANQGSEA. This CDR3 is 12 amino acids long. In TCRdb, the RACE reads were re-called with MiXCR into one record per CDR3 protein. Altogether approximately 80,000 distinct CDR3 sequences are present, 11% to 15% being singletons, with the ten largest covering 3.5% to 6%. Regarding time point: pre-sensitization, week 0. This sample's treatment: therapeutic diphenylcyclopropenone sensitization with weekly scalp DPC. Only after blood had been drawn was each patch test applied.

The sample here was whole blood, taken in connection with sensitization to the hapten diphenylcyclopropenone (DPC). The clonotype comes from a woman between 50 and 59 years old with alopecia areata. Some clones in this sample may be carry-over from other donors' samples. The V call is TRBV29-1, the J call TRBJ1-2; 7 bases match TRBD1. In nucleotides, the CDR3 is TGCAGCGCAGGCCAGGGGGGATATGGCTACACCTTC. This sequence encodes CSAGQGGYGYTF.